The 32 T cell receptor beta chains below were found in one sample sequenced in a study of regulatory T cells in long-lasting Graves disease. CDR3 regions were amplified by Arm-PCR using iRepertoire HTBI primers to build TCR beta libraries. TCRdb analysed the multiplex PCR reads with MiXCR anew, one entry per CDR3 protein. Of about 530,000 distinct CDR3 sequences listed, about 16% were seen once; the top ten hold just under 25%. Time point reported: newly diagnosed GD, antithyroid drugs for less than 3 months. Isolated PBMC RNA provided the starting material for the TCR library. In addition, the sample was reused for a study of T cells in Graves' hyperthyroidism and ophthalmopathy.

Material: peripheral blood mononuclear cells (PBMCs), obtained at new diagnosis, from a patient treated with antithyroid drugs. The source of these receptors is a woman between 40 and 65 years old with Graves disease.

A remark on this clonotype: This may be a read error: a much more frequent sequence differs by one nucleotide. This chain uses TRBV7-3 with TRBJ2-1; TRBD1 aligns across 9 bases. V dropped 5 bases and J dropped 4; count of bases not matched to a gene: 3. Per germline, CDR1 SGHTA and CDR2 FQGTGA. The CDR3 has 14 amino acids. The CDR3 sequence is CASSAGTGYNEQFF. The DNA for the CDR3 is TGTGCCAGCAGCGCCGGGACAGGGTACAATGAGCAGTTCTTC.

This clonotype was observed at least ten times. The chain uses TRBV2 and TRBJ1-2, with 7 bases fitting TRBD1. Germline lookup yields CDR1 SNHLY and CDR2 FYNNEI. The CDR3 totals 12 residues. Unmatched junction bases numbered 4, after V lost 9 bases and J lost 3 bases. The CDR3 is CARLDRDYGYTF. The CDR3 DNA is TGTGCCAGACTCGACAGGGACTATGGCTACACCTTC.

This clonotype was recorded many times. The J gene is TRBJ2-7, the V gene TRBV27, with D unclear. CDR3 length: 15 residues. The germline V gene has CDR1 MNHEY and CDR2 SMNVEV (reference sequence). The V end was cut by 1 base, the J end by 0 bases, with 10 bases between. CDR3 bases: TGTGCCAGCAGTTTATGGGCGGATCTCTCCTACGAGCAGTACTTC. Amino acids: CASSLWADLSYEQYF.

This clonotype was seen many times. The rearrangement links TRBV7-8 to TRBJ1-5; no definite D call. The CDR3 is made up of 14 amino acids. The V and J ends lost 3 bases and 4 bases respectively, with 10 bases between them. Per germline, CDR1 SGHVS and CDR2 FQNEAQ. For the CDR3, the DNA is TGTGCCAGCAGCTTGATATCTCCGAATCAGCCCCAGCATTTT. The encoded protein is CASSLISPNQPQHF.

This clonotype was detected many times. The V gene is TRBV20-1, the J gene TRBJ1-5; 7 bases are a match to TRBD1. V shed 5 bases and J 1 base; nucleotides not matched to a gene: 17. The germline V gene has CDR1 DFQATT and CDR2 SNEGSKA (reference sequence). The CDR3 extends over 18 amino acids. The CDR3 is CSASQSRDSVVSNQPQHF. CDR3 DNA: TGCAGTGCTTCCCAATCCAGGGACAGTGTCGTAAGCAATCAGCCCCAGCATTTT.

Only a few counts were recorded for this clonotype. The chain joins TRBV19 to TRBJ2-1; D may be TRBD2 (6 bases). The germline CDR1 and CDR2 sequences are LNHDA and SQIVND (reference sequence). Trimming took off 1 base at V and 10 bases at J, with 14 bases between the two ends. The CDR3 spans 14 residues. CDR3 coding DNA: TGTGCCAGTAGTATAGCGGCGGGGAAGGGGGAGCAGTTCTTC. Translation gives CASSIAAGKGEQFF.

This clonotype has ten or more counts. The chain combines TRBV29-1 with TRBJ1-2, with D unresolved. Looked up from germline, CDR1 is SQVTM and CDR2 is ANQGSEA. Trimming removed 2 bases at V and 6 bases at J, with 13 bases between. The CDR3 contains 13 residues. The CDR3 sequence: CSVERGRAHGYTF. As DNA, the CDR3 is TGCAGCGTTGAAAGAGGAAGGGCCCATGGCTACACCTTC. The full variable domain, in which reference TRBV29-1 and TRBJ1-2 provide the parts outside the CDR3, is SAVISQKPSRDICQRGTSLTIQCQVDSQVTMMFWYRQQPGQSLTLIATANQGSEATYESGFVIDKFPISRPNLTFSTLTVSNMSPEDSSIYLCSVERGRAHGYTFGSGTRLTVV.

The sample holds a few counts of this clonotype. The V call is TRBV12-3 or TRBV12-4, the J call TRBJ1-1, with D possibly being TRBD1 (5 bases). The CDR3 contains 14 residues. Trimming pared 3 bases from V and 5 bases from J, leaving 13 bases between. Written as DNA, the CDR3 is TGTGCCAGCAGTTTCGTGCAAGAGGGGACTGAAGCTTTCTTT. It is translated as CASSFVQEGTEAFF.

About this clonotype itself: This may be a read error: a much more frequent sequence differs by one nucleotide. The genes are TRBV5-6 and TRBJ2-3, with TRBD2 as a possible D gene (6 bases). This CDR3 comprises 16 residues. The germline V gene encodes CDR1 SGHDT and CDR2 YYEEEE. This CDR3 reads CASSPGGIYLTDAQYF. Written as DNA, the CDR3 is TGTGCCAGCAGCCCCGGAGGGATATACCTCACAGATGCGCAGTATTTT.

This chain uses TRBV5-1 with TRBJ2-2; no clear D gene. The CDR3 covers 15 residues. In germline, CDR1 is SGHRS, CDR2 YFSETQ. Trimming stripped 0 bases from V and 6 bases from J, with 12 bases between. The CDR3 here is CASSLGGLQSGELFF. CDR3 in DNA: TGCGCCAGCAGCTTGGGTGGTCTTCAATCCGGGGAGCTGTTTTTT.

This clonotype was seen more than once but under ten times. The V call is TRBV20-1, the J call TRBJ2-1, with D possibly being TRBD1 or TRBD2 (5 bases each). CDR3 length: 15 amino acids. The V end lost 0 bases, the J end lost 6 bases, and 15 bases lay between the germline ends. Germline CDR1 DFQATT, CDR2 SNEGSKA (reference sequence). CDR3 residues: CSAREYPGPPNEQFF. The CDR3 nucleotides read TGCAGTGCTAGAGAGTATCCGGGACCGCCCAATGAGCAGTTCTTC.

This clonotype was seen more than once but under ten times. The CDR3 DNA sequence: TGTGCCAGCAGTTATTCGGCCAGTGAGGGCTACACCTTC. This codes for CASSYSASEGYTF. The rearrangement joins TRBV6-9 to TRBJ1-2; D is undetermined. Germline CDR1 is MNHGY and CDR2 is SVAAGI. V shed 0 bases and J shed 8 bases, with 10 bases lying between them. This CDR3 has 13 amino acids.

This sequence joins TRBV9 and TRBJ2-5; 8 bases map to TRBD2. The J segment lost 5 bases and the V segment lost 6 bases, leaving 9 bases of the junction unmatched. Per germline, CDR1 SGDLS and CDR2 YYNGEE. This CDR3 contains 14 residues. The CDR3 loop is CASTGGGGAETQYF. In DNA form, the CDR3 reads TGTGCCAGCACCGGGGGGGGAGGCGCGGAGACCCAGTACTTC.

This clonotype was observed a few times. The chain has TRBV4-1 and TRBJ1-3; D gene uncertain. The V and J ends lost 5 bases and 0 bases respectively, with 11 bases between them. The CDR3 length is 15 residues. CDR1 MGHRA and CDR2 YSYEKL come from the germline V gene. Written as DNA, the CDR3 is TGCGCCAGCAGCTCCCTGGTAAGCTCTGGAAACACCATATATTTT. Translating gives CASSSLVSSGNTIYF.

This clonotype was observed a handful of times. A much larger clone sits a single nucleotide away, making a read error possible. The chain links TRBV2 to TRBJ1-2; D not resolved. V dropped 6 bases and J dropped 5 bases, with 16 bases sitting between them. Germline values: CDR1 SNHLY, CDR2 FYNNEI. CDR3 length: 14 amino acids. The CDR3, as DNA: TGTGCCAGCAGGGTAACTGGGGTGCCATATGGCTACACCTTC. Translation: CASRVTGVPYGYTF.

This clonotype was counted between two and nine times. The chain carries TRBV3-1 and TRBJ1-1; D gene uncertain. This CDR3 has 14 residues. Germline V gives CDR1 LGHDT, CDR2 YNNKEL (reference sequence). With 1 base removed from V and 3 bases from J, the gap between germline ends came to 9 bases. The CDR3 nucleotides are TGTGCCAGCAGCCAAGTACTTCGGGACACTGAAGCTTTCTTT. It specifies CASSQVLRDTEAFF.

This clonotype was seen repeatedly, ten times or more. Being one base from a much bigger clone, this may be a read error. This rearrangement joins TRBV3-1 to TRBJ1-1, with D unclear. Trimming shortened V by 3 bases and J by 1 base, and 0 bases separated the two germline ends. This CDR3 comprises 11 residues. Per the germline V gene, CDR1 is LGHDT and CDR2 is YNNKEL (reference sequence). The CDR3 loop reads CASSQNTEAFF. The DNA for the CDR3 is TGTGCCAGCAGCCAGAACACTGAAGCTTTCTTT.

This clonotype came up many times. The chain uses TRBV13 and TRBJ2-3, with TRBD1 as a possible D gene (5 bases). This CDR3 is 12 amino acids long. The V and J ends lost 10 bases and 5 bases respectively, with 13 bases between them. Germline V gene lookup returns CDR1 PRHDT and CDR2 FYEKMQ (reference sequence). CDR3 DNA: TGTGCCACCTTGGGGCGAGGAGATACGCAGTATTTT. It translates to CATLGRGDTQYF. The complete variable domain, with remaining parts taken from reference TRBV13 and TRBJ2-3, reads AAGVIQSPRHLIKEKRETATLKCYPIPRHDTVYWYQQGPGQDPQFLISFYEKMQSDKGSIPDRFSAQQFSDYHSELNMSSLELGDSALYFCATLGRGDTQYFGPGTRLTVL.

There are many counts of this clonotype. The CDR3 sequence is CASGLTGLSYNEQFF. The CDR3 DNA sequence: TGTGCCAGCGGACTCACAGGGCTATCCTACAATGAGCAGTTCTTC. The chain carries TRBV5-8 and TRBJ2-1; D is perhaps TRBD1 (6 bases). The V end was cut by 7 bases, the J end by 1 base, with 15 bases between. The CDR3 loop spans 15 amino acids. The germline V gene encodes CDR1 SGHTS and CDR2 YDEGEE.

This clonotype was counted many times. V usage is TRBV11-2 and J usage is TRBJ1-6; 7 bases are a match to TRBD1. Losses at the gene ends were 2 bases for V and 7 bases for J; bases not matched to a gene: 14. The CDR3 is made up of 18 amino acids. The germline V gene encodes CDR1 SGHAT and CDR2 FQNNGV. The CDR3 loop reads CASSLRALGGTENSPLHF. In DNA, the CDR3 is TGTGCCAGCAGCTTAAGGGCGTTAGGTGGGACAGAAAATTCACCCCTCCACTTT.

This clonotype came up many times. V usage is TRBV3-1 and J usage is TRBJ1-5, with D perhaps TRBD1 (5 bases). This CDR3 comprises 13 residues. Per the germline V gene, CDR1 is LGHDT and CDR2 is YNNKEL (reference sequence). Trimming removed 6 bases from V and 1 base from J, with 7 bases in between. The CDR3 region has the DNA TGTGCCAGCAGTGCAGGGAGCAATCAGCCCCAGCATTTT. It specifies CASSAGSNQPQHF. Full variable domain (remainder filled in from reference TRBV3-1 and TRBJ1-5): DTAVSQTPKYLVTQMGNDKSIKCEQNLGHDTMYWYKQDSKKFLKIMFSYNNKELIINETVPNRFSPKSPDKAHLNLHINSLELGDSAVYFCASSAGSNQPQHFGDGTRLSIL.

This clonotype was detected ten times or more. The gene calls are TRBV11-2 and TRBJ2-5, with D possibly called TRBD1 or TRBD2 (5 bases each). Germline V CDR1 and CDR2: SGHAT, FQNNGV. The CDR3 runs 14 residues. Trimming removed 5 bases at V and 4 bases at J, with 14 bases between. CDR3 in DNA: TGTGCCAGCAGCCCCAGGGAGCGAAGAGAGACCCAGTACTTC. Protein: CASSPRERRETQYF.

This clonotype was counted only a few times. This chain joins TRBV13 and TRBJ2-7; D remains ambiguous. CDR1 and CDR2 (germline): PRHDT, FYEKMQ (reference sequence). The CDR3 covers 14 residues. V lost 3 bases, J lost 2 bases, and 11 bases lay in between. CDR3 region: CASSLSLKTYEQYF. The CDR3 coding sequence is TGTGCCAGCAGCTTGTCACTGAAAACCTACGAGCAGTACTTC.

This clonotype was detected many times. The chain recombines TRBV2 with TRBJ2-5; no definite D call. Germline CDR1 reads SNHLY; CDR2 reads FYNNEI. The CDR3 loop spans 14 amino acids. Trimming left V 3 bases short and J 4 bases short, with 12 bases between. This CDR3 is CASSDWQFRETQYF. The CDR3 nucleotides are TGTGCCAGCAGTGATTGGCAGTTCCGAGAGACCCAGTACTTC.

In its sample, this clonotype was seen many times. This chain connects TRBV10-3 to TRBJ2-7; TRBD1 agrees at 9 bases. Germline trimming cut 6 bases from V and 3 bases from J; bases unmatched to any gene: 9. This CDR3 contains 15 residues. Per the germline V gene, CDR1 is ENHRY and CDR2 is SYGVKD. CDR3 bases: TGTGCCATCAGAGGGGGACAGGGCTTAATCTACGAGCAGTACTTC. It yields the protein CAIRGGQGLIYEQYF.

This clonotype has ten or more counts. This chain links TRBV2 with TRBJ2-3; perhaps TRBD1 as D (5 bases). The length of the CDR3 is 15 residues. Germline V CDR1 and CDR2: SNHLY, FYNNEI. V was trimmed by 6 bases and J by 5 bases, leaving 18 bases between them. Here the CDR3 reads CASRPGQGDGDTQYF. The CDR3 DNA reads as TGTGCCAGCAGGCCAGGGCAGGGTGATGGAGATACGCAGTATTTT.

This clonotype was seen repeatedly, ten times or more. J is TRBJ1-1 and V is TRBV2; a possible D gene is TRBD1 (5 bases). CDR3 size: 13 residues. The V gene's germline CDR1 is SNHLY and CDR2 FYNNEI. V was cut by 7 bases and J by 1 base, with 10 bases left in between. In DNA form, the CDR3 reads TGTGCCAGCAAGATGGACACGAACACTGAAGCTTTCTTT. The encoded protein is CASKMDTNTEAFF.

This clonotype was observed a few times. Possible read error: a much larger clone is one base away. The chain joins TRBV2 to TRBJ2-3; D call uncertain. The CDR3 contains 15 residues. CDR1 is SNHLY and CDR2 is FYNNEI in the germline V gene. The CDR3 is CASSEVVVRTDTQCF. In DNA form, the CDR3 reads TGTGCCAGCAGTGAAGTCGTGGTCCGTACAGATACGCAGTGTTTT.

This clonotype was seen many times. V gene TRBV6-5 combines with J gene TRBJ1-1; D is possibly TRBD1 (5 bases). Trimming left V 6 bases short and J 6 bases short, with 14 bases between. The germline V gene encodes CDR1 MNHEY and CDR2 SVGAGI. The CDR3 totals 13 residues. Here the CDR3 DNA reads TGTGCCAGCAGCTACGCCGGGGGGGCTGAAGCTTTCTTT. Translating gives CASSYAGGAEAFF.

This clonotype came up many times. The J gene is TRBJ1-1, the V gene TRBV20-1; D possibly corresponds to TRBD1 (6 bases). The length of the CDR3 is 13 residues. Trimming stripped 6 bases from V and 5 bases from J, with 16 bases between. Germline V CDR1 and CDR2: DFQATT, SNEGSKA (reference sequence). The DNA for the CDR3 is TGCAGTGCAGCCTTGACAGGAGGGACTGAAGCTTTCTTT. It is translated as CSAALTGGTEAFF.

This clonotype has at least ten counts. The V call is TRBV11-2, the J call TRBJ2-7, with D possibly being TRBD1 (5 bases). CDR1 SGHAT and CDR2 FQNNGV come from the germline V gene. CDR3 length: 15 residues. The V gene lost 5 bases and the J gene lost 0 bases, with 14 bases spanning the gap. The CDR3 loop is CASSVTDTDSYEQYF. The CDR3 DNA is TGTGCCAGCAGCGTAACGGACACGGACTCCTACGAGCAGTACTTC.

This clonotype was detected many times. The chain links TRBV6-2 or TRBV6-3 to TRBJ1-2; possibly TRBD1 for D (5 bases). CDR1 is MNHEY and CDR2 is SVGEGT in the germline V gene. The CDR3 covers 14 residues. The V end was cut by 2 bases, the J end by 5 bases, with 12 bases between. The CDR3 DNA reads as TGTGCCAGCAGTTACGCAATCGGGGGTTATGGCTACACCTTC. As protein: CASSYAIGGYGYTF.